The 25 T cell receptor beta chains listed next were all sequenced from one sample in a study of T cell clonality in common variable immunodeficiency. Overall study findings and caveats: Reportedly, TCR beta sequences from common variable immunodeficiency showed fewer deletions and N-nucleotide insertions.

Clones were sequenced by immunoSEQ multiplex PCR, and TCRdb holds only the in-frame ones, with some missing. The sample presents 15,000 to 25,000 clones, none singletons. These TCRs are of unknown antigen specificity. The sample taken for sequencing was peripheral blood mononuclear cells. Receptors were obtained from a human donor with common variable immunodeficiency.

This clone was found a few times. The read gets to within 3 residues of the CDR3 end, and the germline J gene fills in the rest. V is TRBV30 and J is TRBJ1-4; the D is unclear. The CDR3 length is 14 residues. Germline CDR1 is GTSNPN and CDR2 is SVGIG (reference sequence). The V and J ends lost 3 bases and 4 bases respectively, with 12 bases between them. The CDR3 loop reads CAWRENRFNEKLFF. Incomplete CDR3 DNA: TGTGCCTGGAGAGAGAACAGATTTAATGAAAAA. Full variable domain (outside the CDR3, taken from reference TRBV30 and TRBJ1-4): SQTIHQWPATLVQPVGSPLSLECTVEGTSNPNLYWYRQAAGRGLQLLFYSVGIGQISSEVPQNLSASRPQDRQFILSSKKLLLSDSGFYLCAWRENRFNEKLFFGSGTQLSVL.

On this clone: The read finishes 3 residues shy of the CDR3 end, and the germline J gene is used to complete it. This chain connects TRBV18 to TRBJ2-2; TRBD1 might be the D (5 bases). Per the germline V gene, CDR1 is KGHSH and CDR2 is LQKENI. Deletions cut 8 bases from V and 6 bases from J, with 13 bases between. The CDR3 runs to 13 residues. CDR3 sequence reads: CASGQSPAGELFF. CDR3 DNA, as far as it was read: TGTGCCAGCGGACAATCCCCAGCCGGGGAG.

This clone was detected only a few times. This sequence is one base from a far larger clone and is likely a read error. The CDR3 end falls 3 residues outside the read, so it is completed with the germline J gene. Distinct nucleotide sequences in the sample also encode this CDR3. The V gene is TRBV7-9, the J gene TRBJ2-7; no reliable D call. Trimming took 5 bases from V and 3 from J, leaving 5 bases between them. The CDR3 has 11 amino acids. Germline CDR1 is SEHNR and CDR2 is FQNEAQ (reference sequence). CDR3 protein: CASSPNYEQYF. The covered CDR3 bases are TGTGCCAGCAGCCCCAACTACGAG.

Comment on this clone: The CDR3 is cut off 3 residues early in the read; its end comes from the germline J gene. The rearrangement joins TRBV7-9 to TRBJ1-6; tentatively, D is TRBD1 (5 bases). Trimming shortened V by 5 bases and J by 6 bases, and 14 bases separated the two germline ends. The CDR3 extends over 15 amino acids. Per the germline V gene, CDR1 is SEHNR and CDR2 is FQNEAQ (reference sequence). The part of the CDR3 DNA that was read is TGTGCCAGCAGCGACCCCCGGGACTCTAATTCACCC. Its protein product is CASSDPRDSNSP. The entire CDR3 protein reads CASSDPRDSNSPLHF.

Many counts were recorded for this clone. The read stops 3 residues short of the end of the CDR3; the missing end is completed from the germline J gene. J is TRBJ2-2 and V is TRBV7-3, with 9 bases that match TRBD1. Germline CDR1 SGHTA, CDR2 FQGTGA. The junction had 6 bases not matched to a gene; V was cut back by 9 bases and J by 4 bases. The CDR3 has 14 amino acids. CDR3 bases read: TGTGCCAGTAAGCGGACAGGGGTCACCGGGGAG. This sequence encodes CASKRTGVTGE. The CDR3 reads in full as CASKRTGVTGELFF.

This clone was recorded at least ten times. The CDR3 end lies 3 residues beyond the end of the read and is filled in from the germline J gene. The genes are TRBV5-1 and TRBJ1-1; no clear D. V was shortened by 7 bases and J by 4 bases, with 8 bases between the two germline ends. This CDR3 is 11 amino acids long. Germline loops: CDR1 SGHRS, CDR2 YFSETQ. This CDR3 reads CASSGGTEAFF. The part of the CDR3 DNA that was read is TGCGCCAGCTCCGGTGGCACTGAA.

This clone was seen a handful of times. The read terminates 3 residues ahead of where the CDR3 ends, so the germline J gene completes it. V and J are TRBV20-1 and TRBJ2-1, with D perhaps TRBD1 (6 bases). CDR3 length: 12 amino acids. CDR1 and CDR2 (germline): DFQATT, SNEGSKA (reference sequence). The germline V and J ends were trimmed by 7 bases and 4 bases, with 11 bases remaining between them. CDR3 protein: CSVFRGYNEQFF. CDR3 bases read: TGCAGTGTTTTCAGGGGATACAATGAG.

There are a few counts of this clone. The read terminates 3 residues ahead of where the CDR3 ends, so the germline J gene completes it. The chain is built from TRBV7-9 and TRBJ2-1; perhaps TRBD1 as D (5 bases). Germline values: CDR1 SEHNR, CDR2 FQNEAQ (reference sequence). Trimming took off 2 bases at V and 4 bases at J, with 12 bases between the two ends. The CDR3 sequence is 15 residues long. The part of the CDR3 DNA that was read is TGTGCCAGCAGCTTATTCGAGCAGGGTTACAATGAG. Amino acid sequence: CASSLFEQGYNE. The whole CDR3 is CASSLFEQGYNEQFF.

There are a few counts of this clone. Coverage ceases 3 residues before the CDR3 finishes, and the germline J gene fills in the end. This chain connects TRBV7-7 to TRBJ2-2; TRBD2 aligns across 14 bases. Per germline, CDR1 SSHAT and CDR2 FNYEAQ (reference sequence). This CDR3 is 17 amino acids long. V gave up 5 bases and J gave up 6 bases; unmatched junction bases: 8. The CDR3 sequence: CASSPGTSGGFSGELFF. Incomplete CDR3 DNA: TGTGCCAGCAGCCCCGGGACTAGCGGGGGTTTTTCCGGGGAG.

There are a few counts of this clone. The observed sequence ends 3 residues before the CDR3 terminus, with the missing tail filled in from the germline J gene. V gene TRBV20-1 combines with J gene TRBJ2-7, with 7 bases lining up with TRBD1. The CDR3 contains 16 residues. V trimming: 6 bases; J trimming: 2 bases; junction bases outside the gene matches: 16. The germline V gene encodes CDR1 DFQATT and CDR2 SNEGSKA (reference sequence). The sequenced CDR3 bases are TGCAGTGCCCCCAATTTAAGGACAGGACGCCCCTACGAG. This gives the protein CSAPNLRTGRPYE. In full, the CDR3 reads CSAPNLRTGRPYEQYF.

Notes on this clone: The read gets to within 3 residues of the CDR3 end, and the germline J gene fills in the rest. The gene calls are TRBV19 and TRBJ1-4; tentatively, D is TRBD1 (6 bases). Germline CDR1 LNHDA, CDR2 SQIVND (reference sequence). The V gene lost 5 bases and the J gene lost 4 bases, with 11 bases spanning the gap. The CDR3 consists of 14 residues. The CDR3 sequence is CASSFRQDNEKLFF. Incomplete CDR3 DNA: TGTGCCAGTAGTTTCCGACAGGATAATGAAAAA.

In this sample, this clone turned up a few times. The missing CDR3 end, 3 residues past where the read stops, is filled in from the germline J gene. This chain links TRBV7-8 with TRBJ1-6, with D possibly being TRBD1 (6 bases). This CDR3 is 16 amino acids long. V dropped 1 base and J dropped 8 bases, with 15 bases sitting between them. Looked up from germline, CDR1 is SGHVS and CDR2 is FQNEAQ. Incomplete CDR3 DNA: TGTGCCAGCAGCTTAGAAAATTTCAGGGGATATTCACCC. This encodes CASSLENFRGYSP. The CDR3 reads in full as CASSLENFRGYSPLHF.

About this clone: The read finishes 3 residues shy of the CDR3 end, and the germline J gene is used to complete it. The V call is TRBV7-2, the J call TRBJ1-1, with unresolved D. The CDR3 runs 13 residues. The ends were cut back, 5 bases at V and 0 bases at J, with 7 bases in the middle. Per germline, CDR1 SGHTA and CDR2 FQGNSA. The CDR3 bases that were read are TGTGCCAGCAGCCCTCTGTTGAACACTGAA. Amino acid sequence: CASSPLLNTE. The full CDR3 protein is CASSPLLNTEAFF.

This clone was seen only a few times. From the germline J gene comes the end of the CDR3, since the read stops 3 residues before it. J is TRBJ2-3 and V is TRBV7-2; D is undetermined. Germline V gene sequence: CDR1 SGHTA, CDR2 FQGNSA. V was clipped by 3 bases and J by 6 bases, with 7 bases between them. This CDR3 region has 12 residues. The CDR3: CASSFERDTQYF. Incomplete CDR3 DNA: TGTGCCAGCAGCTTTGAGAGGGATACG.

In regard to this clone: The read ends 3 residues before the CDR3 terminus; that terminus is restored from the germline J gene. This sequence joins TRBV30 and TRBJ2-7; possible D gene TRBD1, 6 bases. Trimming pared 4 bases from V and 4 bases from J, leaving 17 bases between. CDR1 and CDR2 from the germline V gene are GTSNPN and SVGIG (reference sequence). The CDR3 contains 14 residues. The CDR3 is CAWTPGQSGYEQYF. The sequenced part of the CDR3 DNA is TGTGCCTGGACCCCAGGACAGTCTGGGTACGAG. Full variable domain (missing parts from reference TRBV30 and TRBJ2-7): SQTIHQWPATLVQPVGSPLSLECTVEGTSNPNLYWYRQAAGRGLQLLFYSVGIGQISSEVPQNLSASRPQDRQFILSSKKLLLSDSGFYLCAWTPGQSGYEQYFGPGTRLTVT.

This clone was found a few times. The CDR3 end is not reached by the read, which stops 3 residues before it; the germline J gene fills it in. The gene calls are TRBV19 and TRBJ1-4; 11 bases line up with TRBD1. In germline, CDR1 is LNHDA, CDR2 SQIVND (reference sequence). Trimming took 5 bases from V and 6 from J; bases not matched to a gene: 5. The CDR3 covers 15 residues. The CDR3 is CASSPDRGPYEKLFF. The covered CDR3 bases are TGTGCCAGTAGTCCGGACAGGGGGCCTTATGAAAAA.

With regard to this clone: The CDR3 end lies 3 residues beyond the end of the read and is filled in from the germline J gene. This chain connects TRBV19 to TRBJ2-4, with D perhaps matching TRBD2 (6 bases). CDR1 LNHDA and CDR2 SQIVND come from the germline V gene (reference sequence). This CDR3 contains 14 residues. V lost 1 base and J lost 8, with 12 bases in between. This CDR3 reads CASSIGAGGDIQYF. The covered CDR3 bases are TGTGCCAGTAGTATAGGGGCAGGAGGGGACATT.

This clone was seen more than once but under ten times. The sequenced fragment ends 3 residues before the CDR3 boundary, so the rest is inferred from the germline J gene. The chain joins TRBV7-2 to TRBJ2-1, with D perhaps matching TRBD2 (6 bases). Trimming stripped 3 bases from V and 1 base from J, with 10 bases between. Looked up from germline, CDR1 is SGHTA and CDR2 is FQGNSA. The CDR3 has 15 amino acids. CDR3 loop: CASSLGGDSYNEQFF. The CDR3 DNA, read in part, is TGTGCCAGCAGCTTGGGCGGGGATTCCTACAATGAG.

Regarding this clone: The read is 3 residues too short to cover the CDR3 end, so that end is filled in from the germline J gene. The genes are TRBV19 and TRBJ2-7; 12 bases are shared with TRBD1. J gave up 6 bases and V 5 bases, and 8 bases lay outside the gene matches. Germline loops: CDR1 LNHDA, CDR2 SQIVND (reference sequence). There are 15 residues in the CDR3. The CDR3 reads CASSAQGQGAPEQYF. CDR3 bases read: TGTGCCAGTAGTGCACAGGGACAGGGGGCGCCCGAG.

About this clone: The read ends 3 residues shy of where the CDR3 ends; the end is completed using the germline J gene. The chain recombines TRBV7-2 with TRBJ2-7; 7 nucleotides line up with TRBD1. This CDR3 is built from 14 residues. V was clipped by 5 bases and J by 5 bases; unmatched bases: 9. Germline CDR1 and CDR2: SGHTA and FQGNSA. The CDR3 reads CASSRQRQGNEQYF. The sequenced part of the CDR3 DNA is TGTGCCAGCAGCCGACAAAGACAGGGCAACGAG.

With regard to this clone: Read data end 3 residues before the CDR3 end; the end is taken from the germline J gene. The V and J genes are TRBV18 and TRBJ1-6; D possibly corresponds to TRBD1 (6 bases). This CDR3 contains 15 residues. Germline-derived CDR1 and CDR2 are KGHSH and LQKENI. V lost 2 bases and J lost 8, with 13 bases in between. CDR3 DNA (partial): TGTGCCAGCTCACCATATGGGGGCTCGGATTCACCC. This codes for CASSPYGGSDSP. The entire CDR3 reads CASSPYGGSDSPLHF.

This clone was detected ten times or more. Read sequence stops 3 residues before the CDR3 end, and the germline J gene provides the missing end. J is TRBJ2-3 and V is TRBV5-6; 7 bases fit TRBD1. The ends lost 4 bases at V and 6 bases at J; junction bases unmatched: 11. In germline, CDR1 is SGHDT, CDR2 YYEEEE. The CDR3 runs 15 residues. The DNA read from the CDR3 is TGTGCCAGCAGCACAGGGACAGTGGGAATGGATACG. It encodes CASSTGTVGMDT. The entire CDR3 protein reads CASSTGTVGMDTQYF.

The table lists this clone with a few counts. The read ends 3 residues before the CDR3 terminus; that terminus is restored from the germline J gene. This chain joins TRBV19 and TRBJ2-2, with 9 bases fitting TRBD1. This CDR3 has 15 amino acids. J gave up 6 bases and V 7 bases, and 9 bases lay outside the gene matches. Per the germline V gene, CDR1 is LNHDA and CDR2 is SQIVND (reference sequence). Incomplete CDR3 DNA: TGTGCCAGTACGGCGGGACAGGGTTTATCCGGGGAG. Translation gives CASTAGQGLSGE. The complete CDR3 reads CASTAGQGLSGELFF.

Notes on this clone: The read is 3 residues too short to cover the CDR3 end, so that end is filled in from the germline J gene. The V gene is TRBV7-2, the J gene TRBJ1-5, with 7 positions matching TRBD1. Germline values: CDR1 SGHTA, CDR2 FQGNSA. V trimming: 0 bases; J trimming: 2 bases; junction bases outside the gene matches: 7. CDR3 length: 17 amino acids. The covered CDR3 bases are TGTGCCAGCAGCTTAGCCCCACAGGGGAATGGCAATCAGCCC. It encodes CASSLAPQGNGNQP. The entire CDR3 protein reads CASSLAPQGNGNQPQHF.

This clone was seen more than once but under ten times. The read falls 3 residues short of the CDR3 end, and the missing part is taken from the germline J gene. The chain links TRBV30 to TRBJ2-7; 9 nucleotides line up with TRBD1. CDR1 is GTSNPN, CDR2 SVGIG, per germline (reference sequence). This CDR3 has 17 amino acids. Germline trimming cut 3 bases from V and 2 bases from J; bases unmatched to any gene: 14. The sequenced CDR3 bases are TGTGCCTGGAGGAACAAACTGGGACAGGGATTAACCTACGAG. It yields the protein CAWRNKLGQGLTYE. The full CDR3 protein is CAWRNKLGQGLTYEQYF.